This TCR beta chain originates from a study of T cells in Graves' hyperthyroidism and ophthalmopathy. Background on the study: Peripheral blood was obtained at initial diagnosis, preceding any treatment.

The table lists this clonotype with many counts. TCR beta CDR3 regions were amplified from RNA. A set of HTBI primers served as the primers for a first-round RT-PCR of the TCR CDR3. TCRdb reanalysed the multiplex PCR reads using MiXCR and keeps one entry per CDR3 protein. Of about 420,000 distinct CDR3 sequences listed, about 13% were seen once; the top ten hold 5.3%. Stable Graves' hyperthyroidism denoted no ophthalmopathy progression over 18 months. Thyroid ultrasound and orbital computed tomography, with clinical symptoms and serum thyroxine and TRAb, informed diagnoses. This CDR3 is 12 amino acids long. V shed 9 bases and J shed 0 bases, with 8 bases lying between them.

This sequence originates from a woman aged 18 to 35 with Graves' hyperthyroidism. This rearrangement joins TRBV12-3 or TRBV12-4 to TRBJ1-1; D not resolved. The sample comprised blood. CDR3 sequence (DNA): TGTGCCAGTAGAGTCGTGAACACTGAAGCTTTCTTT. It yields the protein CASRVVNTEAFF.